This T cell receptor (beta chain) was recorded in a study of post-analysis software for immune sequencing data. Study information: The cohort encompassed relapsing-remitting, secondary progressive and progressive-relapsing multiple sclerosis disease courses. Notes on the study in general: The authors found that F measure strongly co-clustered same-batch samples. Among 4 or 5 TRBV segments more frequent in patients than controls were TRBV5-6, TRBV5-1 and TRBV20-1. When compared against controls, multiple sclerosis patients showed significantly lower normalized Chao1 diversity.

The V gene's germline CDR1 is SGHRS and CDR2 YFSETQ. V shed 3 bases and J shed 1 base, with 21 bases lying between them. CDR3 size: 18 residues. Researchers reported that TCR beta cDNA libraries carried unique molecular identifiers. It was from roughly 1.1 to 9.2 million T cells that some 500,000 cDNA molecules came. TCRdb re-derived calls from the PCR reads in MiXCR, one entry per CDR3 protein. The sample records approximately 730,000 distinct CDR3 sequences, approximately 44% being singletons. The table lists this clonotype with a few counts. Its specificity is unknown. This TCR came from a girl between 5 and 17 years old with multiple sclerosis. Sequencing was carried out using blood. This sequence joins TRBV5-1 and TRBJ2-3; D might be TRBD1 (6 bases). The CDR3, as DNA: TGCGCCAGCAGCTCGATCGGAATGACAGGAACGGGCACAGATACGCAGTATTTT. Its protein is CASSSIGMTGTGTDTQYF.